This paragraph covers one T cell receptor beta chain sequence. Its target is not known. Germline-derived CDR1 and CDR2 are LNHDA and SQIVND (reference sequence). This CDR3 is built from 15 residues. V was clipped by 0 bases and J by 5 bases, with 13 bases between them. Primers included in the PCR were 60 Vbeta and 13 Jbeta primers. Using immunoSEQ multiplex PCR, the repertoire was profiled, and TCRdb retains in-frame clones only, with some absent. The sample includes about 77,000 clones, around three quarters of them seen just once. This specimen belongs to a study of cytomegalovirus exposure and HLA in healthy donors. Study findings and constraints: What a later analysis reportedly showed was that an Asian-associated ancestry cluster had fewer N-insertions than the roughly 670-donor mean.

The J gene is TRBJ1-1, the V gene TRBV19; D call uncertain. Sequenced: PBMCs. This sequence was found in a man aged 35 to 55 in good health and CMV-seronegative. The CDR3 bases are TGTGCCAGTAGTATAGAACCGCGACGAGGGACTGAAGCTTTCTTT. The encoded protein is CASSIEPRRGTEAFF.